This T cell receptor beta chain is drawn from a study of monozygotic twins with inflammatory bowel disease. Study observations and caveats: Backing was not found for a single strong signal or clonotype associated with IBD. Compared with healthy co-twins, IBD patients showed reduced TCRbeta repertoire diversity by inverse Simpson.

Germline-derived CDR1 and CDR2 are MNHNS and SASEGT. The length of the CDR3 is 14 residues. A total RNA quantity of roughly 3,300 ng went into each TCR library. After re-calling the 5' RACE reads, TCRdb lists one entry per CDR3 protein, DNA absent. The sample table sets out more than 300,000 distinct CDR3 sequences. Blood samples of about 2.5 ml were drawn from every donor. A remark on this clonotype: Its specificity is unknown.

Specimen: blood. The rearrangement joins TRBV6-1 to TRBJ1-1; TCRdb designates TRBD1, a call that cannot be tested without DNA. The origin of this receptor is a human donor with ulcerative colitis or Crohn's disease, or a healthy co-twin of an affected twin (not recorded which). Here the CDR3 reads CASSENWLSREAFF.